This TCR beta chain was sequenced during a study of blood T cell repertoires in COVID-19. For the study at large: The United States, Italy and Spain provided the acute and convalescent COVID-19 samples. T cells, B-cell-depleted T cells, or PBMCs supplied cDNA or gDNA.

Under the authors' procedure: Reference gene primer amplification in the assay estimated nucleated cell counts. The repertoire was sequenced with immunoSEQ multiplex PCR; TCRdb's copy has only in-frame clones and lacks some. Clone size and the V and J calls come from that table; the DNA yielded D and trimming. This table has approximately 110,000 clones, 70% to 90% appearing once. V lost 3 bases to trimming and J lost 2 bases, with 23 bases between them. The CDR3 is 18 amino acids. CDR1 is SGHAT and CDR2 is FQNNGV in the germline V gene. V gene TRBV11-2 combines with J gene TRBJ2-7; D is possibly TRBD2 (6 bases). Sequenced sample: peripheral blood. This clonotype was obtained from a man aged 35 to 55 with acute or convalescent COVID-19. The DNA of the CDR3 is TGTGCCAGCAGCTTCCTCACCGAGGAAGGCGGGGCTACCTACGAGCAGTACTTC. This codes for CASSFLTEEGGATYEQYF. Looking up the rest from reference TRBV11-2 and TRBJ2-7 gives the full variable domain: EAGVAQSPRYKIIEKRQSVAFWCNPISGHATLYWYQQILGQGPKLLIQFQNNGVVDDSQLPKDRFSAERLKGVDSTLKIQPAKLEDSAVYLCASSFLTEEGGATYEQYFGPGTRLTVT.